Sequencing of this TCR beta chain was carried out in a study of T cell repertoires and HLA-DP antigens. The overall study: Alloreactive CD4+ T cells targeted HLA-DP on transduced HeLa.

The germline gives CDR1 SGHRS, CDR2 YFSETQ. The V end lost 0 bases, the J end lost 5 bases, and 5 bases lay between the germline ends. The CDR3 extends over 12 amino acids. Assay: immunoSEQ multiplex PCR; the TCRdb copy retains only in-frame clones and omits some. Here the sample spans tens of thousands of clones, about 82% being singletons. This clone is a singleton in its sample. Its antigen is as yet unknown. Sequencing was performed on CD4+ T cells from PBMCs. This clonotype originated in a man aged 55 to 70 in good health and CMV-seronegative. The rearrangement joins TRBV5-1 to TRBJ1-2; D is unresolved. CDR3 protein: CASSLGGYGYTF. Written as DNA, the CDR3 is TGCGCCAGCAGCTTGGGAGGGTATGGCTACACCTTC.